This T cell receptor (beta chain) was captured in a study of technical replicates of blood from a handful of donors. Produced via immunoSEQ multiplex PCR; TCRdb's table is partial and in-frame only. The sample lists tens of thousands of clones; 92% were seen once. The CDR3 sequence is 12 residues long. CDR1 is SGHDT and CDR2 is YYEEEE in the germline V gene. Trimming removed 0 bases at V and 5 bases at J, with 5 bases between. This sequence originates from a human donor in good health. This sequence joins TRBV5-6 and TRBJ2-5; no clear D gene. Material: T cells isolated from PBMCs. CDR3 in amino acids: CASSLAGETQYF. CDR3 coding DNA: TGTGCCAGCAGCTTGGCCGGGGAGACCCAGTACTTC.